The 10 T cell receptor beta chains listed next were all sequenced from one sample in a study of shared T cell receptors in the human thymus. Assay used: immunoSEQ multiplex PCR; TCRdb lists only in-frame clones, some missing. The sample lists more than 550,000 clones, 80% to 90% occurring once. The data also belong to a second study, concerning human thymus T cells.

Sequencing was done on a sample of thymocytes. The receptor set was obtained from a girl under three years old with a congenital heart defect.

This chain uses TRBV7-8 with TRBJ2-6, with 12 bases matching TRBD2. The CDR3 is made up of 19 amino acids. CDR1 and CDR2 from the germline V gene are SGHVS and FQNEAQ. The trim removed 5 bases at V and 0 bases at J, leaving 8 bases unmatched. CDR3 DNA: TGTGCCAGCAGCCGTTGGGCTAGCGGGGGGGCCTCTGGGGCCAACGTCCTGACTTTC. Protein: CASSRWASGGASGANVLTF.

V is TRBV2 and J is TRBJ2-5, with D possibly TRBD2 on 6 matching bases. The V gene lost 6 bases and the J gene lost 3 bases, with 17 bases spanning the gap. The CDR3 has 15 residues. Germline-derived CDR1 and CDR2 are SNHLY and FYNNEI. CDR3 sequence: CASRTRDGEEETQYF. CDR3 DNA: TGTGCCAGCAGGACCAGGGATGGGGAGGAAGAGACCCAGTACTTC.

The V gene is TRBV4-3, the J gene TRBJ2-3; 7 nucleotides line up with TRBD1. Germline V lookup: CDR1 LGHNA, CDR2 YSLEER. This CDR3 comprises 16 residues. The V gene end was trimmed by 1 base and the J gene end by 0 bases; junction bases not matched to a gene: 4. The CDR3 here is CASSQAIQGSTDTQYF. The CDR3 nucleotides are TGCGCCAGCAGCCAAGCCATACAGGGGAGCACAGATACGCAGTATTTT.

Of note for this clone: Other DNA variants within this sample encode the same CDR3. The rearrangement links TRBV6-5 to TRBJ1-6; D gene ambiguous. The CDR3 runs to 15 residues. In germline, CDR1 is MNHEY, CDR2 SVGAGI. V was clipped by 4 bases and J by 5 bases, with 12 bases between them. CDR3 sequence reads: CASSSVGNHNSPLHF. CDR3 bases: TGTGCCAGCAGTTCTGTCGGGAACCATAATTCACCCCTCCACTTT.

This clone has just a few counts. The chain carries TRBV5-6 and TRBJ2-1; 7 nucleotides match TRBD2. Germline V lookup: CDR1 SGHDT, CDR2 YYEEEE. V shed 0 bases, J shed 2 bases, and the junction held 5 bases outside the gene matches. This CDR3 spans 16 amino acids. The DNA for the CDR3 is TGTGCCAGCAGCTTGGTAGCAGGGAGGGCCTACAATGAGCAGTTCTTC. It specifies CASSLVAGRAYNEQFF.

This sequence joins TRBV30 and TRBJ1-1; D not resolved. The ends were cut back, 1 base at V and 1 base at J, with 10 bases in the middle. Germline V CDR1 and CDR2: GTSNPN, SVGIG (reference sequence). The CDR3 spans 14 residues. The CDR3 loop is CAWSGAQRNTEAFF. In DNA, the CDR3 is TGTGCCTGGAGTGGGGCCCAGAGGAACACTGAAGCTTTCTTT.

The CDR3 sequence: CAISEGSGGGGYGYTF. The CDR3 coding sequence is TGTGCCATCAGTGAGGGGTCAGGGGGCGGCGGCTATGGCTACACCTTC. V usage is TRBV10-3 and J usage is TRBJ1-2; 8 positions match TRBD1. Germline CDR1 ENHRY, CDR2 SYGVKD. With V trimmed by 2 bases and J by 4 bases, 9 bases remained unmatched. The CDR3 is made up of 16 amino acids.

Note on this clone: The CDR3 carries no conserved terminal phenylalanine or tryptophan, so it likely arises from a read error. Because the CDR3's place on the DNA is in doubt, the DNA is left out and the CDR3 is given as listed by TCRdb. The V call is TRBV18, the J call TRBJ1-3; the table calls TRBD1, which could not be checked here. The CDR3 comprises 9 residues, both ends counted. CDR1 is KGHSH and CDR2 is LQKENI in the germline V gene. The CDR3 protein is CVHSCQGSL.

This clone was picked up one time. At one boundary the junction diverges from the germline segment, which might be a read error. The V call is TRBV9, the J call TRBJ2-7, with unresolved D. Germline values: CDR1 SGDLS, CDR2 YYNGEE. There are 16 residues in the CDR3. DNA of the CDR3: TGTGCCAGCAGCGTAGCTACTAAGTGGCAGACCTACGTGCAGTACTTC. This encodes CASSVATKWQTYVQYF.

The V gene is TRBV25-1, the J gene TRBJ1-5; TRBD1 is a possible D gene (5 bases). The CDR3 consists of 15 residues. V was clipped by 3 bases and J by 3 bases, with 12 bases between them. Looked up from germline, CDR1 is MGHDK and CDR2 is SYGVNS. The CDR3 sequence: CASSDQGFDNQPQHF. The DNA of the CDR3 is TGTGCCAGCAGTGATCAGGGTTTCGACAATCAGCCCCAGCATTTT.